This TCR beta chain was sequenced in a study of T cell changes during pregnancy in multiple sclerosis. Germline V gene sequence: CDR1 SNHLY, CDR2 FYNNEI. Trimming removed 4 bases from V and 5 bases from J; junction bases left unmatched: 13. This CDR3 has 18 residues. Clones were sequenced by immunoSEQ multiplex PCR, and TCRdb holds only the in-frame ones, with some missing. This table has 50,000 or so clones, around 93% appearing once. This receptor was obtained from a female donor with multiple sclerosis, enrolled in a pregnancy study. This sequence joins TRBV2 and TRBJ2-1, with 11 bases lining up with TRBD2. The starting material was CD4+ T cells from peripheral blood mononuclear cells, obtained after pregnancy. Written as DNA, the CDR3 is TGTGCCAGCAGTGGGGGCCTAGGGACTAGCGGAAGAAACAATGAGCAGTTCTTC. Its translation: CASSGGLGTSGRNNEQFF.